A selection of T cell receptor beta chains follows, all from one sample in a study of blood T cell repertoires in COVID-19. Only in-frame clones appear in the TCRdb table, and some are missing; sequencing was by immunoSEQ multiplex PCR. The top ten hold under 0.3% of the sample, which has roughly 700,000 clones, approximately 90% seen once. The sample comprised peripheral blood. Every receptor here comes from a young woman with acute or convalescent COVID-19. CDR3s include the opening cysteine and the closing phenylalanine or tryptophan. The D gene is left open where the match is weak. Only some rows state a clone size, as once, few, many or a class for expanded clones.

J gene | clone size | D gene | V gene | CDR3 protein | CDR3 DNA
TRBJ2-7 | once | TRBD2 | TRBV18 | CASSPAGTSAHEQYF | TGTGCCAGCTCACCTGCCGGAACTAGCGCCCACGAGCAGTACTTC
TRBJ1-2 | NA | TRBD1 | TRBV7-9 | CASSPRQGRNYGYTF | TGTGCCAGCAGCCCCCGACAGGGGCGGAACTATGGCTACACCTTC
TRBJ2-3 | NA | NA | TRBV19 | CASSMYSGLTDTQYF | TGTGCCAGTAGTATGTACAGCGGACTCACAGATACGCAGTATTTT
TRBJ2-1 | NA | NA | TRBV4-3 | CASSQELGGAGSYNEQFF | TGCGCCAGCAGCCAAGAATTAGGGGGGGCGGGATCCTACAATGAGCAGTTCTTC
TRBJ1-6 | NA | NA | TRBV12-3/TRBV12-4 | CASSPGKNSPLHF | TGTGCCAGCAGTCCGGGTAAGAATTCACCCCTCCACTTT
TRBJ1-1 | NA | NA | TRBV6-5 | CASSYRGSEAFF | TGTGCCAGCAGTTACAGGGGATCGGAAGCTTTCTTT
TRBJ2-3 | NA | NA | TRBV21-1 | CASSKVGTGVKATQYF | TGTGCCAGCAGCAAAGTAGGGACAGGGGTAAAGGCCACGCAGTATTTT
TRBJ1-1 | NA | NA | TRBV3-1/TRBV3-2 | CASSPEGRGSEAFF | TGTGCCAGCAGCCCCGAAGGTAGGGGTTCTGAAGCTTTCTTT
TRBJ1-5 | NA | TRBD1 | TRBV7-8 | CASSIRQGQPQHF | TGTGCCAGCAGCATTAGACAGGGCCAGCCCCAGCATTTT
TRBJ1-2 | NA | TRBD1 | TRBV5-4 | CASSRQGGQTNYGYTF | TGTGCCAGCAGCCGACAGGGGGGCCAGACTAACTATGGCTACACCTTC
TRBJ1-1 | NA | TRBD1 | TRBV7-8 | CASSLLRDWTGENTEAFF | TGTGCCAGCAGCTTACTACGTGACTGGACAGGGGAAAACACTGAAGCTTTCTTT
TRBJ2-1 | NA | TRBD2 | TRBV27 | CASSPVSGLYNEQFF | TGTGCCAGCAGTCCCGTTAGCGGGCTTTACAATGAGCAGTTCTTC
TRBJ2-1 | once | NA | TRBV7-3 | CASSLEKWNEQFF | TGTGCCAGCAGCTTGGAGAAATGGAATGAGCAGTTCTTC
TRBJ2-7 | NA | TRBD2 | TRBV27 | CASSSNKAGRPREQYF | TGTGCCAGCAGTTCAAATAAAGCGGGACGGCCTCGGGAGCAGTACTTC
TRBJ1-2 | NA | TRBD1 | TRBV2 | CASTGTGNYGYTF | TGTGCCAGCACTGGGACAGGGAACTATGGCTACACCTTC
TRBJ1-1 | NA | TRBD1 | TRBV7-9 | CASSLGQGSVNTEAFF | TGTGCCAGCAGCTTAGGACAGGGGAGTGTGAACACTGAAGCTTTCTTT
TRBJ1-6 | NA | TRBD1 | TRBV5-4 | CASSLARQGLQPLHF | TGTGCCAGCAGCTTGGCCAGACAGGGTCTCCAACCCCTCCACTTT
TRBJ2-5 | NA | TRBD1 | TRBV15 | CATSRPDREVGETQYF | TGTGCCACCAGCAGACCTGACAGGGAAGTTGGAGAGACCCAGTACTTC
TRBJ1-3 | NA | NA | TRBV5-1 | CASSLVSGAPSGNTIYF | TGCGCCAGCAGCTTGGTTTCTGGGGCCCCCTCTGGAAACACCATATATTTT
TRBJ2-4 | NA | TRBD1 | TRBV6-2/TRBV6-3 | CASSYTRQGQHF | TGTGCCAGCAGTTACACACGACAGGGCCAACACTTC
TRBJ1-5 | NA | NA | TRBV19 | CASTSFYSNQPQHF | TGTGCCAGTACTAGTTTTTATAGCAATCAGCCCCAGCATTTT
TRBJ1-1 | once | NA | TRBV7-9 | CASSFGSLAFF | TGTGCCAGCAGCTTTGGCTCTCTGGCTTTCTTT
TRBJ1-4 | NA | NA | TRBV5-6 | CASSFKAQGGEKLFF | TGTGCCAGCAGCTTCAAAGCGCAGGGAGGTGAAAAACTGTTTTTT
TRBJ1-4 | NA | TRBD1 | TRBV4-3 | CASSQEGTGYEKLFF | TGCGCCAGCAGCCAAGAGGGGACAGGGTATGAAAAACTGTTTTTT
TRBJ1-1 | NA | TRBD1 | TRBV28 | CASGTGPYTEAFF | TGTGCCAGCGGGACAGGGCCCTACACTGAAGCTTTCTTT
TRBJ1-2 | NA | NA | TRBV7-2 | CASSLMSYGYTF | TGTGCCAGCAGCTTAATGAGCTATGGCTACACCTTC
TRBJ1-1 | NA | TRBD1 | TRBV7-3 | CASSSTDPDRESTEAFF | TGTGCCAGCAGCTCCACCGACCCTGACAGGGAATCTACTGAAGCTTTCTTT
TRBJ1-5 | NA | NA | TRBV28 | CASSPQTLHRARDQPQHF | TGTGCCAGCAGTCCCCAGACGCTCCACAGGGCTAGGGATCAGCCCCAGCATTTT
TRBJ2-1 | once | TRBD2 | TRBV6-2/TRBV6-3 | CASSYGGGRTYNEQFF | TGTGCCAGCAGTTACGGCGGGGGGCGGACCTACAATGAGCAGTTCTTC
TRBJ1-2 | NA | NA | TRBV12-3/TRBV12-4 | CASSLRGIYGYTF | TGTGCCAGCAGTTTACGGGGGATATATGGCTACACCTTC
TRBJ1-1 | NA | TRBD1 | TRBV6-5 | CASSYRGQTEAFF | TGTGCCAGCAGTTACAGGGGGCAGACTGAAGCTTTCTTT
TRBJ1-1 | NA | NA | TRBV28 | CASSVWPRSTEAFF | TGTGCCAGCAGCGTATGGCCCCGGAGTACTGAAGCTTTCTTT
TRBJ1-2 | NA | TRBD1 | TRBV6-2/TRBV6-3 | CASSYSIVGTDGYTF | TGTGCCAGCAGTTACTCGATAGTCGGGACAGATGGCTACACCTTC
TRBJ1-1 | once | TRBD1 | TRBV5-8 | CASSLNLQGPPLAEAFF | TGTGCCAGCAGCTTAAACCTACAGGGGCCCCCACTTGCTGAAGCTTTCTTT
TRBJ1-2 | NA | TRBD1 | TRBV5-4 | CASSLTGGRTHTF | TGTGCCAGCAGCCTGACAGGGGGCAGAACCCACACCTTC
TRBJ2-3 | NA | TRBD2 | TRBV9 | CASSGSGGDRQYF | TGTGCCAGCAGCGGGTCGGGAGGGGACCGACAGTATTTT
TRBJ2-7 | NA | TRBD2 | TRBV14 | CASSQGLAISYEQYF | TGTGCCAGCAGCCAGGGACTAGCTATTTCCTACGAGCAGTACTTC
TRBJ1-2 | NA | NA | TRBV10-1 | CARPPPLTDSQRVYGYTF | TGCGCCAGACCTCCCCCACTGACTGACAGCCAGAGAGTCTATGGCTACACCTTC